This T cell receptor beta chain came from a study of blood T cells in healthy people across ages. Isolation of PBMCs gave at least 6 million cells per sample. Germline V gene data show CDR1 as MDHEN and CDR2 as SYDVKM. J gave up 3 bases and V 6 bases, and 9 bases lay outside the gene matches. The CDR3 totals 15 residues. Using a J-beta primer mix together with a sample-barcoded 5' primer, a second PCR was run for roughly 6 to 11 cycles. Every sample returned 2.5 million or more CDR3-containing paired-end reads. From the 5' RACE reads, TCRdb called clonotypes with MiXCR, one entry per CDR3 protein. In the table there are approximately 800,000 distinct CDR3 sequences, 46% of which are singletons.

The rearrangement links TRBV28 to TRBJ1-2; 8 positions agree with TRBD1. This clonotype originated in an elderly man in good health. Sequenced input: blood. CDR3 coding DNA: TGTGCCAGCAGAGAGGGACAGGCTCAGTACTATGGCTACACCTTC. Amino acid sequence: CASREGQAQYYGYTF.